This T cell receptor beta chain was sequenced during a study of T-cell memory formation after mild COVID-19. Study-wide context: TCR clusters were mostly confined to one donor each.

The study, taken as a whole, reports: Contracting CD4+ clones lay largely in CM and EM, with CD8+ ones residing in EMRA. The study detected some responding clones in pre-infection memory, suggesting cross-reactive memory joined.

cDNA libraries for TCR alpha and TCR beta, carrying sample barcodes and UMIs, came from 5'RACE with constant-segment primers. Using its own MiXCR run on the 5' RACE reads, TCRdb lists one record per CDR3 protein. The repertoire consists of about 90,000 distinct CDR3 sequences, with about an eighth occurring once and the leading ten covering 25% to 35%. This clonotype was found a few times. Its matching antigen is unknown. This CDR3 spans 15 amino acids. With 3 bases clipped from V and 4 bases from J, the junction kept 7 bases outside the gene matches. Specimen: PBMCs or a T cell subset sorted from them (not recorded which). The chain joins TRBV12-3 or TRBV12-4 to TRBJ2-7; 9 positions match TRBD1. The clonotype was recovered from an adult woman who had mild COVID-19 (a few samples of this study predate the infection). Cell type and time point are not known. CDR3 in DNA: TGTGCCAGCAGTTTGGGACAGGGAAATCGGTACGAGCAGTACTTC. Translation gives CASSLGQGNRYEQYF.